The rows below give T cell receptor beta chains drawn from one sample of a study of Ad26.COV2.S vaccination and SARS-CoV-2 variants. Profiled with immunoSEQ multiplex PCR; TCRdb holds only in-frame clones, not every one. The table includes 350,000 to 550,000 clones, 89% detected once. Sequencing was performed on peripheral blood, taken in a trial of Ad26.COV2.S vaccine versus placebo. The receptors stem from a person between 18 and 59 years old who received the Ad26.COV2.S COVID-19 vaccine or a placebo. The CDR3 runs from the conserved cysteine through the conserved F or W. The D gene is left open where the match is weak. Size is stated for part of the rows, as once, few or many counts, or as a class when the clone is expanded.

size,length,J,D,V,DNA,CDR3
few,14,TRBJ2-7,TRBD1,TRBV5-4,TGTGCCAGCAGACCGGGACAGGGCCCCTACGAGCAGTACTTC,CASRPGQGPYEQYF
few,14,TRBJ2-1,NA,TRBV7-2,TGTGCCAGCAGCCCAGCTAGCCCGGGGTATGAGCAGTTCTTC,CASSPASPGYEQFF
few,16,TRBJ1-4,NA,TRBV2,TGTGCCAGCAGTGAAGCGCTATGGGCAACTAATGAAAAACTGTTTTTT,CASSEALWATNEKLFF
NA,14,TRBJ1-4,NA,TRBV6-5,TGTGCCAGCAGCGTATTAGGGGAGGAAGAAAAACTGTTTTTT,CASSVLGEEEKLFF
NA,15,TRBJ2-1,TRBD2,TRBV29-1,TGCAGCGCCGGGACTAGCGGGGGGGCCTACAATGAGCAGTTCTTC,CSAGTSGGAYNEQFF
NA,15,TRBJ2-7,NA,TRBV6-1,TGTGCCAGCAGTGAAAGGGCCACCAATTTCTACGAGCAGTACTTC,CASSERATNFYEQYF
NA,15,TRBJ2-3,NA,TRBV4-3,TGCGCCAGCAGCCCCCGCGAGGGCGGCACAGATACGCAGTATTTT,CASSPREGGTDTQYF
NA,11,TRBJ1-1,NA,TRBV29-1,TGCAGCGGGGAGGGGAACACTGAAGCTTTCTTT,CSGEGNTEAFF
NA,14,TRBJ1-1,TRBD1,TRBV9,TGTGCCAGCAGTGCGAGGGGGCAGAGCACTGAAGCTTTCTTT,CASSARGQSTEAFF
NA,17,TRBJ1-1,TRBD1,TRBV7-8,TGTGCCAGCAGCCCGAATAGCTACAGGGGAGGGAACACTGAAGCTTTCTTT,CASSPNSYRGGNTEAFF
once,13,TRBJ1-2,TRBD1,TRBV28,TGTGCCAGCAAAAAACAGGGGTCCTATGGCTACACCTTC,CASKKQGSYGYTF
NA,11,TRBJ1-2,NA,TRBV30,TGTGCCTGGACCCTCGGCTATGGCTACACCTTC,CAWTLGYGYTF
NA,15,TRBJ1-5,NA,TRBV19,TGTGCCAGTAGTCAGACCTATGACACGGTACAGCCCCAGCATTTT,CASSQTYDTVQPQHF
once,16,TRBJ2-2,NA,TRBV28,TGTGCCAGCAGTCCCCCTCGGAGGGCCTGGGCCGGGGAGCTGTTTTTT,CASSPPRRAWAGELFF
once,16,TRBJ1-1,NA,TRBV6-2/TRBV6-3,TGTGCCAGCAGTTACTCGGGACATCTCCTGAACACTGAAGCTTTCTTT,CASSYSGHLLNTEAFF
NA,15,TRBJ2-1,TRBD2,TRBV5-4,TGTGCCAGCAGCTTCGGACTAGCGGGAATAGATGAGCAGTTCTTC,CASSFGLAGIDEQFF
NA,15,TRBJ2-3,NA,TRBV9,TGTGCCAGCAGCGTAGAAGGACATAGGACAGATACGCAGTATTTT,CASSVEGHRTDTQYF
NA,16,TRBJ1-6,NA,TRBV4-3,TGCGCCAGCAGCCAAGATTTCGATGGGGGTCTGAGGACCCTCCACTTT,CASSQDFDGGLRTLHF
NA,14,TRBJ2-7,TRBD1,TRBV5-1,TGCGCCAGCAGCCAGCATGGGACAGGGGACGCCCTGCGGTTC,CASSQHGTGDALRF
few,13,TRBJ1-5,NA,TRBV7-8,TGTGCCAGCGCCTTGGTCAGGCAACAGCCCCAGCATTTT,CASALVRQQPQHF
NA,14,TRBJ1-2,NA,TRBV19,TGTGCCAGTAGTATAGGTCAGGGCGAATATGGCTACACCTTC,CASSIGQGEYGYTF
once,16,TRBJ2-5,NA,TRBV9,TGTGCCAGCAGCCCGAGGGTTCGGGGGCCGGGAGAGACCCAGTACTTC,CASSPRVRGPGETQYF
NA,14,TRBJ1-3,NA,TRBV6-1,TGTGCCAGTATGACCCGGAGCTCTGGAAACACCATATATTTT,CASMTRSSGNTIYF
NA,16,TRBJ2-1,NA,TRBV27,TGTGCCAGCAGTTTATCGTGGGACGCCTGGGTTAATGAGCAGTTCTTC,CASSLSWDAWVNEQFF
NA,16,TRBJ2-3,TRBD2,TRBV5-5,TGTGCCAGCAGCTCCGCGACTAGCGGGAGACGAGGTACGCAGTATTTT,CASSSATSGRRGTQYF
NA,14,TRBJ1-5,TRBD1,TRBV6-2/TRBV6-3,TGTGCCAGCAGTGGGACAGGGTACAATCAGCCCCAGCATTTT,CASSGTGYNQPQHF
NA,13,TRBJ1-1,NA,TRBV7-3,TGTGCCAGCAGCTTAAAGTCAGGGCTTGAAGCTTTCTTT,CASSLKSGLEAFF
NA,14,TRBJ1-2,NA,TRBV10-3,TGTGCCATCAGTGAGTCCAGGGTTGCCTATGGCTACACCTTC,CAISESRVAYGYTF
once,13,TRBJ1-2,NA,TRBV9,TGTGCCAGCAGCGACCTAGTCCCCTATGGCTACACCTTC,CASSDLVPYGYTF
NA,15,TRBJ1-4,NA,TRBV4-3,TGCGCCAGCAGCCAAGTCCGGGGTAATCGTGAAAAACTGTTTTTT,CASSQVRGNREKLFF
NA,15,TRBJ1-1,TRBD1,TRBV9,TGTGCCAGCAGCACAACTGCCGACAGGGAAACTGAAGCTTTCTTT,CASSTTADRETEAFF
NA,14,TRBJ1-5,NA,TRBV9,TGTGCCAGCAGCTATTCCGGGGGATTTCAGCCCCAGCATTTT,CASSYSGGFQPQHF
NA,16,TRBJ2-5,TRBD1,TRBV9,TGTGCCAGCAGCGTAGGTTTGGACAGGGGTCGAGAGACCCAGTACTTC,CASSVGLDRGRETQYF
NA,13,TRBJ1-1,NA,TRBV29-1,TGCAGCGTTGCAGGTCAGACGAACACTGAAGCTTTCTTT,CSVAGQTNTEAFF
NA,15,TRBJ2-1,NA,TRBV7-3,TGTGCCAGCAGCTTAGGGGTGTACTCCTACAATGAGCAGTTCTTC,CASSLGVYSYNEQFF
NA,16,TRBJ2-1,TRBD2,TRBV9,TGTGCCAGCAGCGTAGGAGGACTAGTACGAGGCAATGAGCAGTTCTTC,CASSVGGLVRGNEQFF
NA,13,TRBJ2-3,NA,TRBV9,TGTGCCAGCAGCGTAGTAGTTGAAGATACGCAGTATTTT,CASSVVVEDTQYF
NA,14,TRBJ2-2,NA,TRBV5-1,TGCGCCAGCAGCTTGGCCTCTCGCACCGGGGAGCTGTTTTTT,CASSLASRTGELFF
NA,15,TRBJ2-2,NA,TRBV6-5,TGTGCCAGCATCGAGGGAGAGGGGTACGGCGGGGAGCTGTTTTTT,CASIEGEGYGGELFF
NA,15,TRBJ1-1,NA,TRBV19,TGTGCCAGTAGTCCAATGGACAGATTGAACACTGAAGCTTTCTTT,CASSPMDRLNTEAFF
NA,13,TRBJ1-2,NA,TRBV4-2,TGTGCCAGCAGCCAAGACAGACCCGGGGGCTACACCTTC,CASSQDRPGGYTF
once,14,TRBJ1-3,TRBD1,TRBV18,TGTGCCAGCTCACCAGACAGGGCGGGAAACACCATATATTTT,CASSPDRAGNTIYF